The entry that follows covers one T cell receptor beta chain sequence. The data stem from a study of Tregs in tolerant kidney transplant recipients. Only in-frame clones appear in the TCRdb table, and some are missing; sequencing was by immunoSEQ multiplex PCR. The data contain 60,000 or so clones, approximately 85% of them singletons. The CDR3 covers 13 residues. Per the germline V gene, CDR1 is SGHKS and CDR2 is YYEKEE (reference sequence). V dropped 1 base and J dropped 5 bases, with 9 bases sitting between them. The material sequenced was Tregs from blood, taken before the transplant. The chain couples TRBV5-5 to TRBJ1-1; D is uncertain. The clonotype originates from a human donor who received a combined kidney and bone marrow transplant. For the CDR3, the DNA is TGTGCCAGCAGCTTGTCCGGATATACTGAAGCTTTCTTT. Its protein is CASSLSGYTEAFF. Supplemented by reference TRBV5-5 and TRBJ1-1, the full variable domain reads DAGVTQSPTHLIKTRGQQVTLRCSPISGHKSVSWYQQVLGQGPQFIFQYYEKEERGRGNFPDRFSARQFPNYSSELNVNALLLGDSALYLCASSLSGYTEAFFGQGTRLTVV.